These T cell receptor beta chains were read from a single sample in a study of T cells after yellow fever vaccination. Using its own MiXCR run on the 5' RACE reads, TCRdb lists one record per CDR3 protein. The sample records tens of thousands of distinct CDR3 sequences, under 9.5% being singletons. The sequencing here drew on CD8+ T cells sorted from PBMCs, taken 10 to 11 days after the first yellow fever vaccination. The receptors shown here come from a man aged 18 to 29 who received the YFV17D yellow fever vaccine. Each CDR3 is given with its conserved first and last residue. D genes are given only for firm matches. Clone size is shown for a subset of rows, as once, few, many or a class of expanded clone.

V gene	J gene	clone size	D gene	CDR3 protein	CDR3 DNA
TRBV18	TRBJ1-5	few	TRBD1	CASSPAYRGPNQPQHF	TGTGCCAGCTCCCCCGCCTACAGGGGGCCGAATCAGCCCCAGCATTTT
TRBV2	TRBJ2-3	-	-	CASSDGGRSTDTQYF	TGTGCCAGCAGTGATGGGGGCAGAAGCACAGATACGCAGTATTTT
TRBV6-5	TRBJ1-1	many	-	CASRPDRNTEAFF	TGTGCCAGCAGACCGGACAGGAACACTGAAGCTTTCTTT
TRBV7-8	TRBJ2-7	many	-	CASSLDLGPVYEQYF	TGTGCCAGCAGCTTAGACCTGGGACCGGTCTACGAGCAGTACTTC
TRBV12-3/TRBV12-4	TRBJ2-1	many	-	CASSPQGLEQFF	TGTGCCAGCAGTCCTCAGGGATTAGAGCAGTTCTTC
TRBV6-5	TRBJ1-1	many	TRBD1	CASSYGGTASTEAFF	TGTGCCAGCAGTTACGGCGGGACAGCTAGCACTGAAGCTTTCTTT
TRBV20-1	TRBJ2-2	many	-	CSARDRGGIGELFF	TGCAGTGCTAGAGATAGGGGTGGAATCGGGGAGCTGTTTTTT
TRBV6-2/TRBV6-3	TRBJ1-2	many	TRBD1	CASSYRTGEGYTF	TGTGCCAGCAGTTACCGGACAGGCGAAGGCTACACCTTC
TRBV14	TRBJ2-6	-	-	CALRASGANVLTF	TGTGCCCTGAGGGCCTCTGGGGCCAACGTCCTGACTTTC
TRBV5-1	TRBJ2-1	many	TRBD1	CASSVRQGSVNEQFF	TGCGCCAGCAGCGTGAGACAGGGATCAGTAAATGAGCAGTTCTTC
TRBV5-1	TRBJ2-1	many	-	CASSLAEFSYNEQFF	TGCGCCAGCAGCTTGGCGGAATTTTCCTACAATGAGCAGTTCTTC
TRBV12-3/TRBV12-4	TRBJ2-3	many	-	CASGGVWGSTDTQYF	TGTGCCAGTGGCGGCGTCTGGGGAAGCACAGATACGCAGTATTTT
TRBV7-2	TRBJ2-7	many	-	CASSLSGGTYEQYF	TGTGCCAGCAGCTTATCAGGAGGAACCTACGAGCAGTACTTC
TRBV12-3/TRBV12-4	TRBJ1-5	many	-	CASSFGEGPNQPQHF	TGTGCCAGCAGTTTCGGTGAGGGGCCGAATCAGCCCCAGCATTTT
TRBV20-1	TRBJ2-3	many	-	CSARIGWGTDTQYF	TGCAGTGCTAGAATTGGGTGGGGCACAGATACGCAGTATTTT
TRBV7-8	TRBJ2-3	many	-	CASSLEVGARTDTQYF	TGTGCCAGCAGCTTAGAGGTGGGGGCGCGGACAGATACGCAGTATTTT
TRBV7-6	TRBJ2-3	-	-	CASSLDVRGEDTQYF	TGTGCCAGCAGCTTAGACGTTAGGGGGGAGGATACGCAGTATTTT
TRBV7-2	TRBJ2-1	many	-	CASSLGRLAEQFF	TGTGCCAGCAGCTTAGGTAGGTTGGCTGAGCAGTTCTTC
TRBV10-3	TRBJ2-3	-	TRBD1	CAISESRFDRGQEGDTQYF	TGTGCCATCAGTGAGTCTAGGTTTGACAGGGGGCAAGAAGGAGATACGCAGTATTTT
TRBV4-3	TRBJ1-3	few	-	CASSQDSQGIGNTIYF	TGCGCCAGCAGCCAAGATAGTCAGGGAATCGGAAACACCATATATTTT
TRBV6-1	TRBJ1-4	-	-	CASRGAKLAADSEKLFF	TGTGCCAGCAGGGGGGCCAAGTTGGCAGCAGACTCTGAAAAACTGTTTTTT
TRBV11-1	TRBJ2-7	-	TRBD1	CASSLMGQGYEQYF	TGTGCCAGCAGCTTAATGGGACAGGGTTACGAGCAGTACTTC
TRBV6-1	TRBJ2-5	many	TRBD2	CASSPWGGGETQYF	TGTGCCAGCAGTCCATGGGGGGGAGGAGAGACCCAGTACTTC
TRBV20-1	TRBJ1-2	few	TRBD1	CSARVGTGENYGYTF	TGCAGTGCTAGAGTCGGGACAGGGGAGAACTATGGCTACACCTTC
TRBV7-9	TRBJ2-7	-	-	CASSPGSTYEQYF	TGTGCCAGCAGCCCCGGGTCTACCTACGAGCAGTACTTC
TRBV12-3/TRBV12-4	TRBJ2-1	many	TRBD2	CASSPSGVSGGFEQFF	TGTGCCAGCAGTCCCTCGGGGGTGAGCGGGGGGTTTGAGCAGTTCTTC
TRBV7-9	TRBJ1-3	few	-	CASSRRSGSGNTIYF	TGTGCCAGCAGCCGCCGTAGTGGCTCTGGAAACACCATATATTTT
TRBV7-9	TRBJ2-4	few	-	CASSFQGRGGKNIQYF	TGTGCCAGCAGCTTTCAAGGCAGGGGGGGCAAAAACATTCAGTACTTC
TRBV27	TRBJ2-5	many	-	CASSLGAGTAKETQYF	TGTGCCAGCAGTTTAGGCGCCGGAACCGCGAAGGAGACCCAGTACTTC
TRBV5-1	TRBJ2-4	many	-	CASSILGAGGDIQYF	TGCGCCAGCAGCATCCTAGGGGCCGGAGGAGACATTCAGTACTTC
TRBV29-1	TRBJ2-1	-	TRBD1	CSVLGQGYEQFF	TGCAGCGTCTTGGGACAGGGGTATGAGCAGTTCTTC
TRBV19	TRBJ2-7	-	TRBD1	CASCPGQGGEQYF	TGTGCCAGTTGCCCGGGACAGGGGGGCGAGCAGTACTTC
TRBV15	TRBJ2-7	-	-	CATSREVGPSAYYEQYF	TGTGCCACCAGCAGAGAAGTTGGGCCGTCTGCTTACTACGAGCAGTACTTC
TRBV3-1	TRBJ2-1	-	-	CACCQAQDNLISYNEQFF	TGTGCCTGCTGCCAGGCCCAGGATAACCTCATTAGTTACAATGAGCAGTTCTTC
TRBV27	TRBJ2-1	few	TRBD2	CASSLQGLYLVGEQFF	TGTGCCAGCAGTTTACAGGGACTATATCTCGTCGGTGAGCAGTTCTTC
TRBV5-1	TRBJ2-6	-	-	CASSLALTGGHSGANVLTF	TGCGCCAGCAGCTTGGCCCTAACGGGGGGCCACTCTGGGGCCAACGTCCTGACTTTC
TRBV10-3	TRBJ2-7	many	TRBD2	CAISGGLADNYAEQYF	TGTGCCATCAGCGGTGGACTAGCGGACAACTACGCCGAGCAGTACTTC
TRBV5-1	TRBJ2-5	many	-	CASSWAGETQYF	TGCGCCAGCAGCTGGGCTGGAGAGACCCAGTACTTC
TRBV12-3/TRBV12-4	TRBJ1-5	-	-	CASSPVRLLPQHF	TGTGCCAGCAGCCCCGTTCGCTTGTTGCCCCAGCATTTT
TRBV7-6	TRBJ2-7	few	-	CASSSTSYEQYF	TGTGCCAGCAGCTCCACTAGCTACGAGCAGTACTTC